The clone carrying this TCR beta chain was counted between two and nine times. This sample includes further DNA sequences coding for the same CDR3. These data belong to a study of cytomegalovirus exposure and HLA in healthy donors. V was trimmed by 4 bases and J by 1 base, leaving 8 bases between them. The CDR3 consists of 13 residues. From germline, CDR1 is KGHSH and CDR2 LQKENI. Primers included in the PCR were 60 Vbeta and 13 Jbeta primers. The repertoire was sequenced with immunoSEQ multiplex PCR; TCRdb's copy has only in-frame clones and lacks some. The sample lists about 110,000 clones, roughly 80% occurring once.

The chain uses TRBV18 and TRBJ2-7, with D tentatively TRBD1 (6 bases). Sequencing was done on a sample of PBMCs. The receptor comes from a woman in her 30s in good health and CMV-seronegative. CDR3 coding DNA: TGTGCCAGCTCACTCGGACAGTCCTACGAGCAGTACTTC. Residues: CASSLGQSYEQYF.